The clone carrying this T cell receptor beta chain was observed a handful of times. What it recognizes is unknown. Germline V gene lookup returns CDR1 MNHEY and CDR2 SMNVEV (reference sequence). V lost 1 base, J lost 6 bases, and 16 bases lay in between. This CDR3 spans 15 amino acids. The record originates from a study of cytomegalovirus exposure and HLA in healthy donors. Study-level findings and limits: Some public TCRs appeared in many individuals, while most sequences were rare. In vitro work confirmed that a few CMV-associated chains recognize CMV antigens. First-cohort TCR clusters tended to co-occur in the approximately 110 validation repertoires, a later analysis found.

The data were produced by immunoSEQ multiplex PCR, yet TCRdb's version contains in-frame clones alone and is incomplete. The sample carries some 180,000 clones, 86% recorded once. This clonotype was sampled from a man under 40 in good health and CMV-seropositive. Sequencing used PBMCs. The J gene is TRBJ2-7, the V gene TRBV27; D gene unclear. The CDR3 region has the DNA TGTGCCAGCAGTTTATTTGGCGCCAACCCCCTCGAGCAGTACTTC. Amino acids: CASSLFGANPLEQYF.